A single sample gave rise to the 16 T cell receptor beta chains below, sequenced in a study of T cell changes during pregnancy in multiple sclerosis. The table came from immunoSEQ multiplex PCR; TCRdb's copy has only in-frame clones and leaves some out. The data hold about 70,000 clones, with 75% to 95% observed a single time. Sequences were derived from peripheral blood, sampled in the first trimester of pregnancy. The receptors originated from a female donor with multiple sclerosis, enrolled in a pregnancy study.

V usage is TRBV18 and J usage is TRBJ1-1; 10 bases match TRBD1. The germline V gene encodes CDR1 KGHSH and CDR2 LQKENI. With V trimmed by 5 bases and J by 3 bases, 6 bases remained unmatched. The CDR3 consists of 15 residues. DNA of the CDR3: TGTGCCAGCTCAACCGGGACAGGGGTAGACACTGAAGCTTTCTTT. Its protein is CASSTGTGVDTEAFF.

This chain joins TRBV28 and TRBJ1-5; 11 nucleotides line up with TRBD1. The CDR3 covers 17 residues. The germline V gene encodes CDR1 MDHEN and CDR2 SYDVKM. Unmatched junction bases numbered 6, after V lost 5 bases and J lost 0 bases. The CDR3 spells CASSPLGQGVSNQPQHF. CDR3 in DNA: TGTGCCAGCAGTCCATTGGGACAGGGGGTTAGCAATCAGCCCCAGCATTTT. Full variable domain (missing parts from reference TRBV28 and TRBJ1-5): DVKVTQSSRYLVKRTGEKVFLECVQDMDHENMFWYRQDPGLGLRLIYFSYDVKMKEKGDIPEGYSVSREKKERFSLILESASTNQTSMYLCASSPLGQGVSNQPQHFGDGTRLSIL.

V gene TRBV7-9 combines with J gene TRBJ1-3; D is possibly TRBD1 (6 bases). The V end was cut by 5 bases, the J end by 0 bases, with 14 bases between. The CDR3 consists of 16 residues. Germline values: CDR1 SEHNR, CDR2 FQNEAQ (reference sequence). The CDR3: CASSHGPTGSGNTIYF. The DNA of the CDR3 is TGTGCCAGCAGCCACGGACCGACAGGCTCTGGAAACACCATATATTTT.

This chain joins TRBV5-1 and TRBJ1-4; D perhaps matches TRBD1 (6 bases). Trimming left V 3 bases short and J 17 bases short, with 11 bases between. Looked up from germline, CDR1 is SGHRS and CDR2 is YFSETQ. CDR3 size: 10 residues. As DNA, the CDR3 is TGCGCCAGCAGCTGGGGGCGAAGTTTTTTT. As protein: CASSWGRSFF.

This clone has only one observation. The genes are TRBV6-6 and TRBJ1-5, with 10 bases aligning to TRBD1. Germline lookup yields CDR1 MNHNY and CDR2 SVGAGI (reference sequence). The junction had 4 bases not matched to a gene; V was cut back by 6 bases and J by 5 bases. The CDR3 spans 14 residues. CDR3 amino acids: CASRPGQGYQPQHF. The CDR3 nucleotides are TGTGCCAGCAGGCCGGGACAGGGGTATCAGCCCCAGCATTTT.

This clone was seen just once. The V gene is TRBV27, the J gene TRBJ2-2; 7 bases line up with TRBD1. With 6 bases clipped from V and 4 bases from J, the junction kept 5 bases outside the gene matches. The CDR3 is made up of 14 amino acids. Germline V CDR1 and CDR2: MNHEY, SMNVEV (reference sequence). The CDR3, as DNA: TGTGCCAGCAGGAGGACAGGAGGCACCGGGGAGCTGTTTTTT. It is translated as CASRRTGGTGELFF.

V is TRBV6-5 and J is TRBJ2-3, with TRBD2 identical over 7 bases. The CDR3 extends over 15 amino acids. The junction had 8 bases not matched to a gene; V was cut back by 4 bases and J by 4 bases. The germline CDR1 and CDR2 sequences are MNHEY and SVGAGI. Written as DNA, the CDR3 is TGTGCCAGCAGTTTATCCGGACTAGTTTCAGATACGCAGTATTTT. Translated: CASSLSGLVSDTQYF.

The chain recombines TRBV5-1 with TRBJ2-2, with 12 bases matching TRBD2. V gave up 4 bases and J gave up 6 bases; unmatched junction bases: 4. The CDR3 length is 15 residues. Looked up from germline, CDR1 is SGHRS and CDR2 is YFSETQ. The CDR3 reads CASSPGLAGAGELFF. In nucleotides, the CDR3 is TGCGCCAGCAGCCCGGGACTAGCGGGCGCCGGGGAGCTGTTTTTT.

This chain connects TRBV5-1 to TRBJ2-7; the match to TRBD1 covers 7 bases. CDR1 is SGHRS, CDR2 YFSETQ, per germline. CDR3 size: 15 residues. Trimming took 4 bases from V and 3 from J; bases not matched to a gene: 10. The CDR3 DNA reads TGCGCCAGCAGCCCCCGGGACAGCCCCGACTACGAGCAGTACTTC. Its translation is CASSPRDSPDYEQYF. Full variable domain (rest looked up from reference TRBV5-1 and TRBJ2-7): KAGVTQTPRYLIKTRGQQVTLSCSPISGHRSVSWYQQTPGQGLQFLFEYFSETQRNKGNFPGRFSGRQFSNSRSEMNVSTLELGDSALYLCASSPRDSPDYEQYFGPGTRLTVT.

This chain joins TRBV6-5 and TRBJ1-5, with D tentatively TRBD1 (6 bases). Between the trimmed V and J ends, which lost 5 bases and 6 bases, there was a span of 17 bases. The CDR3 covers 15 residues. Germline loops: CDR1 MNHEY, CDR2 SVGAGI. The CDR3 DNA follows: TGTGCCAGCAGTGTCCGGGGAGGGGGGGTTCAGCCCCAGCATTTT. Translated, it gives CASSVRGGGVQPQHF.

This rearrangement joins TRBV10-3 to TRBJ2-7, with a possible D match to TRBD2 (6 bases). CDR1 is ENHRY and CDR2 is SYGVKD in the germline V gene. The CDR3 has 14 residues. V was cut by 0 bases and J by 5 bases, with 11 bases left in between. The CDR3 is CAISESTRGNEQYF. DNA of the CDR3: TGTGCCATCAGTGAGTCGACTCGGGGGAACGAGCAGTACTTC.

This clone came up a few times. The chain is built from TRBV7-2 and TRBJ1-2; possible D gene TRBD1, 5 bases. V lost 0 bases and J 8 bases, leaving 13 bases between the germline ends. Germline assignment: CDR1 SGHTA and CDR2 FQGNSA. The CDR3 is 14 amino acids. The CDR3 DNA reads TGTGCCAGCAGCTTAGCATCCGGGACTCGGGGCTACACCTTC. It is translated as CASSLASGTRGYTF.

This chain joins TRBV5-1 and TRBJ2-1, with 11 bases fitting TRBD2. Germline V gene data show CDR1 as SGHRS and CDR2 as YFSETQ. Trimming at V came to 4 bases and at J to 5 bases, leaving 8 bases not matched to a gene. The CDR3 consists of 16 residues. Here the CDR3 reads CASSLLPSGRNNEQFF. CDR3 nucleotide sequence: TGCGCCAGCAGCCTCTTGCCTAGCGGGAGGAACAATGAGCAGTTCTTC.

This chain uses TRBV6-1 with TRBJ1-4; 8 bases are a match to TRBD1. V lost 6 bases, J lost 3 bases, and 3 bases stayed unmatched. The CDR3 extends over 14 amino acids. Per the germline V gene, CDR1 is MNHNS and CDR2 is SASEGT. In DNA form, the CDR3 reads TGTGCCAGCAGGAGGACAGGGTCTAATGAAAAACTGTTTTTT. Its protein is CASRRTGSNEKLFF.

The chain uses TRBV5-1 and TRBJ2-7; D might be TRBD2 (5 bases). The V and J ends lost 0 bases and 6 bases respectively, with 13 bases between them. CDR3 length equals 14 residues. CDR1 and CDR2 (germline): SGHRS, YFSETQ. Here the CDR3 reads CASSLERGRTEQYF. CDR3 nucleotide sequence: TGCGCCAGCAGCTTGGAACGGGGTCGGACCGAGCAGTACTTC.

This chain uses TRBV5-4 with TRBJ2-7; TRBD2 agrees at 8 bases. The ends lost 0 bases at V and 3 bases at J; junction bases unmatched: 5. Germline V gene lookup returns CDR1 SGHNT and CDR2 YYREEE (reference sequence). The CDR3 loop spans 15 amino acids. CDR3 DNA: TGTGCCAGCAGCTTGGCCGAGACTAGCGTCTACGAGCAGTACTTC. It specifies CASSLAETSVYEQYF.